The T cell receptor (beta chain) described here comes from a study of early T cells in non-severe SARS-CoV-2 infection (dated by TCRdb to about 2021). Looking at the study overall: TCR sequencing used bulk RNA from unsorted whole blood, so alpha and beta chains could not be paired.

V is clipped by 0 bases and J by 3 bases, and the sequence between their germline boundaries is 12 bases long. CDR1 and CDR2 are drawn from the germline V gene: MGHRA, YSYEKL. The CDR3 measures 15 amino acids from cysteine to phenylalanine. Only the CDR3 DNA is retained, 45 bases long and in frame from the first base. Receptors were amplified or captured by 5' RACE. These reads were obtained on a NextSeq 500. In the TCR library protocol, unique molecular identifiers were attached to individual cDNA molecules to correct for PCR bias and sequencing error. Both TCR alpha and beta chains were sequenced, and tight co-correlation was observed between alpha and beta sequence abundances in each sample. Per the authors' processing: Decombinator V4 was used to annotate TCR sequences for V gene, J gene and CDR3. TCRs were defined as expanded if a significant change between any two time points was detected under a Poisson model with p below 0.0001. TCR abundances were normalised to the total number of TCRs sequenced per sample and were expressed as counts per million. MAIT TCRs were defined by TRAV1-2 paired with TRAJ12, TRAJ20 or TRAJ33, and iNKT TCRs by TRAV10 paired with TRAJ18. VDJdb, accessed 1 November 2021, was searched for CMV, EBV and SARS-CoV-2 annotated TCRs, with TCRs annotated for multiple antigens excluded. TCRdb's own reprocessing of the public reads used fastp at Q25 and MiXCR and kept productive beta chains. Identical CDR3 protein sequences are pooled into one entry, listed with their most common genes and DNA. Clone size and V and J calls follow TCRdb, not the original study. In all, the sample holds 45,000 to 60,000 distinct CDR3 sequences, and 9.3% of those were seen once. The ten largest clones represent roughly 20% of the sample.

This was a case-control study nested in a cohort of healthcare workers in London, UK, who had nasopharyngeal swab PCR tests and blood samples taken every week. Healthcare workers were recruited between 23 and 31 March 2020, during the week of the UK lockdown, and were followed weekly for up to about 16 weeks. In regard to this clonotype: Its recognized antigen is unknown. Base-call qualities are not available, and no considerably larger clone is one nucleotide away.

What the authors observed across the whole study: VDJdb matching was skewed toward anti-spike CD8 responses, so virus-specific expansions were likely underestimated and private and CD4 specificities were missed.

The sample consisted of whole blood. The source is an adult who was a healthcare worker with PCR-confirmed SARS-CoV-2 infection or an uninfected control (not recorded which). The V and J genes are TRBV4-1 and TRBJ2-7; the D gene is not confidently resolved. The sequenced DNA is TGCGCCAGCAGCCAAGATAGTAGCTCCCGCTACGAGCAGTACTTC. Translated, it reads CASSQDSSSRYEQYF.